The 2 T cell receptor beta chains below all came from one sample that was sequenced in a study of Graves' ophthalmopathy and Graves' hyperthyroidism. TCR beta CDR3 amplification used RNA transcripts. A first-round RT-PCR used HTBI primers, followed by a second-round multiplex PCR. TCRdb reprocessed the multiplex PCR reads with MiXCR, giving one entry per CDR3 protein. Of tens of thousands of distinct CDR3 sequences in the sample, roughly 50% were seen once. Specimen: peripheral blood. These receptors came from an adult woman with stable Graves' hyperthyroidism.

In the case of this clonotype: The CDR3 does not end in the conserved phenylalanine or tryptophan, so this is likely a read error. The chain uses TRBV24-1 and TRBJ2-7, with 12 bases fitting TRBD1. Germline CDR1 KGHDR, CDR2 SFDVKD. The CDR3 is made up of 13 amino acids. Trimming cost V 7 bases and J 8 bases; bases outside gene matches: 5. CDR3 nucleotides: TGTGCCACCAGCGGGACAGGGGGCGTCAAGCAGTACCTC. This codes for CATSGTGGVKQYL.

V usage is TRBV14 and J usage is TRBJ2-7, with 13 bases matching TRBD2. The V and J ends lost 8 bases and 1 base, in that order; junction bases with no gene match: 11. CDR3 length: 17 amino acids. Germline V gene data show CDR1 as SGHDN and CDR2 as FVKESK. This CDR3 is CASSPGLAGAISYEQYF. In nucleotides, the CDR3 is TGTGCCAGCTCACCAGGACTAGCGGGAGCAATATCCTACGAGCAGTACTTC.